There are a few counts of the clone carrying this T cell receptor (beta chain). Its antigen is not identified. TCRdb re-called the RACE reads with MiXCR, one entry per CDR3 protein. The data show 300,000 to 400,000 distinct CDR3 sequences, with approximately 5.1% seen just once and approximately 2.8% held by the top ten. The CDR3 sequence is 15 residues long. Germline CDR1 reads SGHTA; CDR2 reads FQGNSA. V dropped 5 bases and J dropped 2 bases, with 15 bases sitting between them. The data originate from a study of human T cells and chemical hapten exposure. Regarding time point: pre-sensitization, week 0. Noted treatment: therapeutic diphenylcyclopropenone sensitization with weekly scalp DPC. Points from the study as a whole: Correlating positively with patch test score were the PT1 expanded TCR counts. Large CDR3 similarity clusters arose significantly more often from expanded TCRs than from controls. Those TCRs sitting above 1 in 1000 frequency stayed the same with DPC sensitization.

The chain couples TRBV7-2 to TRBJ2-5; D is possibly TRBD1 or TRBD2 (7 bases each). This clonotype originated in a woman aged 45-59 years with alopecia areata. Some clones in this sample may be carry-over from other donors' samples. The specimen comprised whole blood, sampled in connection with sensitization to the hapten diphenylcyclopropenone (DPC). CDR3 loop: CASSPGGAGQETQYF. DNA for the CDR3: TGTGCCAGCAGCCCAGGGGGAGCGGGACAAGAGACCCAGTACTTC.